This T cell receptor (beta chain) was identified during a study of sequential checkpoint blockade in melanoma. The CDR3 runs to 14 residues. The V segment lost 2 bases and the J segment 5 bases; nucleotides outside the gene matches: 6. Germline V gene sequence: CDR1 SGHNT, CDR2 YYREEE (reference sequence). The assay was immunoSEQ multiplex PCR, and TCRdb's table has in-frame clones only and misses some. The repertoire includes 13,000 or so clones, about four fifths of them detected once, and 25% to 30% sits in the top ten. The sample's treatment: randomized to nivolumab then ipilimumab (arm A) or the reverse (arm B). Sorted cells were live CD3+CD8+, lacking CD19 and CD56, from PBMCs.

The input for sequencing was CD8+ T cells sorted from blood (inferred from file names), taken from a patient given nivolumab and ipilimumab in sequence. The rearrangement links TRBV5-4 to TRBJ2-5; 7 nucleotides align to TRBD2. The receptor comes from a human donor with melanoma. CDR3 amino acids: CASSFKGREETQYF. The CDR3 nucleotides are TGTGCCAGCAGCTTTAAGGGGAGGGAGGAGACCCAGTACTTC.